These 14 T cell receptor beta chains came from one sample sequenced in a study of T cells after yellow fever vaccination. Each CDR3 protein gets one entry after TCRdb re-called the 5' RACE reads with MiXCR. The sample contains some 350,000 distinct CDR3 sequences, 4.1% of which appear only once. Source: PBMCs, taken 5 days after the yellow fever booster vaccination. The receptor source for this set is a man younger than 30 who received the YFV17D yellow fever vaccine.

This clonotype has at least ten counts. The J gene is TRBJ1-2, the V gene TRBV12-3 or TRBV12-4; TRBD1 is a possible D gene (5 bases). Trimming cost V 6 bases and J 3 bases, with 14 bases left between them. CDR3 length: 14 residues. The CDR3 protein is CASSPYRLHYGYTF. In DNA, the CDR3 is TGTGCCAGCAGCCCTTACAGGCTACACTATGGCTACACCTTC.

The rearrangement links TRBV28 to TRBJ1-5; no clear D. The CDR3 runs 15 residues. Germline CDR1 is MDHEN and CDR2 is SYDVKM. V was pared by 3 bases and J by 6 bases, with 15 bases between. The CDR3 DNA follows: TGTGCCAGCAGTTTGGGCCAGGCTCCGAGTCAGCCCCAGCATTTT. Protein: CASSLGQAPSQPQHF.

This clonotype was seen ten or more times. The V call is TRBV5-1, the J call TRBJ1-1; no definite D call. The CDR3 runs to 14 residues. Trimming stripped 3 bases from V and 1 base from J, with 10 bases between. Per the germline V gene, CDR1 is SGHRS and CDR2 is YFSETQ. The CDR3 region is CASSSAASNTEAFF. The CDR3 nucleotides read TGCGCCAGCAGCTCGGCGGCATCGAACACTGAAGCTTTCTTT. The complete variable domain, with remaining parts taken from reference TRBV5-1 and TRBJ1-1, reads KAGVTQTPRYLIKTRGQQVTLSCSPISGHRSVSWYQQTPGQGLQFLFEYFSETQRNKGNFPGRFSGRQFSNSRSEMNVSTLELGDSALYLCASSSAASNTEAFFGQGTRLTVV.

This clonotype was seen ten or more times. V usage is TRBV6-2 or TRBV6-3 and J usage is TRBJ2-1; TRBD1 matches 8 bases. CDR1 and CDR2 (germline): MNHEY, SVGEGT. The CDR3 is 14 amino acids. Trimming at V came to 5 bases and at J to 3 bases, leaving 3 bases not matched to a gene. CDR3 nucleotide sequence: TGTGCCAGCAGTGGACAGGGCGTCTACAATGAGCAGTTCTTC. Its translation: CASSGQGVYNEQFF.

V is TRBV4-1 and J is TRBJ1-2; 10 bases line up with TRBD1. Germline V gene sequence: CDR1 MGHRA, CDR2 YSYEKL. The CDR3 consists of 15 residues. V shed 5 bases, J shed 8 bases, and the junction held 11 bases outside the gene matches. CDR3 region: CASSSRGTGVYGYTF. The CDR3 DNA reads TGCGCCAGCAGCTCACGTGGGACAGGGGTTTACGGCTACACCTTC.

This clonotype was observed a handful of times. The V and J genes are TRBV4-2 and TRBJ1-2; D is perhaps TRBD1 (5 bases). V lost 1 base, J lost 1 base, and 16 bases lay in between. The germline CDR1 and CDR2 sequences are LGHNA and YNFKEQ. The CDR3 covers 17 residues. CDR3 nucleotide sequence: TGTGCCAGCAGCCAAGTCTTTCAGGGTAGACGTAACTATGGCTACACCTTC. Its translation: CASSQVFQGRRNYGYTF.

The V gene is TRBV7-2, the J gene TRBJ1-6; D unresolved. Looked up from germline, CDR1 is SGHTA and CDR2 is FQGNSA. The CDR3 is 14 residues long. V was shortened by 7 bases and J by 9 bases, with 16 bases between the two germline ends. The CDR3 here is CASTLVRFGSPLHF. CDR3 in DNA: TGTGCCAGCACCTTGGTTCGGTTCGGTTCACCCCTCCACTTT.

This clonotype has only a few counts. This sequence joins TRBV12-3 or TRBV12-4 and TRBJ1-2; no reliable D call. The CDR3 consists of 13 residues. The V end was cut by 6 bases, the J end by 2 bases, with 10 bases between. CDR3: CASSQDENYGYTF. The CDR3 DNA sequence: TGTGCCAGCAGCCAGGATGAAAACTATGGCTACACCTTC.

In this sample, this clonotype turned up a few times. The V gene is TRBV18, the J gene TRBJ1-2; D is uncertain. Per the germline V gene, CDR1 is KGHSH and CDR2 is LQKENI. The V end was cut by 0 bases, the J end by 4 bases, with 6 bases between. The CDR3 is 13 amino acids. The CDR3 loop reads CASSPPGSYGYTF. The CDR3 DNA reads as TGTGCCAGCTCACCACCGGGAAGCTATGGCTACACCTTC.

The chain combines TRBV6-1 with TRBJ1-4; weak D call: TRBD1 (5 bases). The CDR3 sequence is 12 residues long. Germline CDR1 MNHNS, CDR2 SASEGT. Deletions cut 5 bases from V and 7 bases from J, with 8 bases between. CDR3 sequence (DNA): TGTGCCAGCAGTCTTAGGGGTGAAAAACTGTTTTTT. It is translated as CASSLRGEKLFF.

This clonotype was seen at least ten times. The chain employs TRBV20-1 and TRBJ2-1; D might be TRBD2 (5 bases). The germline V gene encodes CDR1 DFQATT and CDR2 SNEGSKA (reference sequence). The V end was cut by 7 bases, the J end by 5 bases, with 12 bases between. The CDR3 is 12 amino acids. The CDR3 loop is CSVSEGNNEQFF. CDR3 nucleotides: TGCAGTGTCAGTGAGGGTAACAATGAGCAGTTCTTC.

This sequence joins TRBV20-1 and TRBJ2-3; 9 bases are shared with TRBD2. The germline CDR1 and CDR2 sequences are DFQATT and SNEGSKA (reference sequence). The CDR3 has 14 amino acids. V dropped 6 bases and J dropped 1; count of bases not matched to a gene: 5. In DNA form, the CDR3 reads TGCAGTGCCCATAGCGGGGGAGGCACAGATACGCAGTATTTT. Protein sequence: CSAHSGGGTDTQYF.

There are a few counts of this clonotype. This chain connects TRBV25-1 to TRBJ2-7; D gene unclear. CDR3 size: 16 residues. With 1 base removed from V and 4 bases from J, the gap between germline ends came to 17 bases. Germline lookup yields CDR1 MGHDK and CDR2 SYGVNS. CDR3 sequence: CASSEWIAVRSYEQYV. The CDR3 coding sequence is TGTGCCAGCAGTGAATGGATAGCCGTAAGGTCGTACGAGCAGTACGTC.

V and J are TRBV4-1 and TRBJ1-1; tentative D call: TRBD1 (5 bases). The CDR3 has 17 amino acids. Trimming took off 3 bases at V and 4 bases at J, with 21 bases between the two ends. Germline assignment: CDR1 MGHRA and CDR2 YSYEKL. CDR3 loop: CASSHLKAGHGATEAFF. The CDR3 DNA follows: TGCGCCAGCAGCCACCTTAAGGCGGGCCATGGGGCCACTGAAGCTTTCTTT.